What follows are 29 T cell receptor beta chains derived from one specimen sequenced in a study of monozygotic twins with cystic fibrosis. Only in-frame clones appear in the TCRdb table, and some are missing; sequencing was by immunoSEQ multiplex PCR. Of some 10,000 clones in the sample, 99% were seen once. Sequencing used blood. The receptors were sampled from a man aged 18 to 30 with cystic fibrosis.

The sample holds one count of this clone. This sequence joins TRBV10-3 and TRBJ1-4, with 9 bases that match TRBD1. Germline V CDR1 and CDR2: ENHRY, SYGVKD. The CDR3 covers 14 residues. Trimming removed 5 bases from V and 8 bases from J; junction bases left unmatched: 6. CDR3 protein: CAISRQGEEEKLFF. CDR3 nucleotides: TGTGCCATCAGTCGACAGGGGGAAGAGGAAAAACTGTTTTTT.

The genes are TRBV28 and TRBJ1-1; D ambiguous. Trimming took off 4 bases at V and 0 bases at J, with 18 bases between the two ends. This CDR3 spans 17 amino acids. The V gene's germline CDR1 is MDHEN and CDR2 SYDVKM. The CDR3 is CASSSVGLRGMNTEAFF. DNA of the CDR3: TGTGCCAGCAGTTCCGTCGGACTTCGCGGCATGAACACTGAAGCTTTCTTT.

The gene calls are TRBV13 and TRBJ2-5, with TRBD1 as a possible D gene (6 bases). The better agreement between TRBJ2-7 and the DNA end casts doubt on the J call. Germline V CDR1 and CDR2: PRHDT, FYEKMQ (reference sequence). CDR3 length: 13 amino acids. In DNA, the CDR3 is TGTGCCAGCAGCACCGGACAGACTTACGAGCAGTACTTC. Protein: CASSTGQTYEQYF.

This rearrangement joins TRBV15 to TRBJ1-1; the D is unclear. Trimming removed 3 bases from V and 3 bases from J, with 5 bases in between. This CDR3 is built from 12 residues. Germline CDR1 and CDR2: LNHNV and YYDKDF (reference sequence). The CDR3 is CATSRWDTEAFF. The DNA of the CDR3 is TGTGCCACCAGCAGGTGGGACACTGAAGCTTTCTTT.

The chain carries TRBV5-4 and TRBJ1-1; 7 nucleotides match TRBD1. The CDR3 has 15 residues. V was pared by 4 bases and J by 2 bases, with 8 bases of the junction left unmatched. Germline-derived CDR1 and CDR2 are SGHNT and YYREEE (reference sequence). The CDR3 DNA sequence: TGTGCCAGCAGCATACCTACAGGGGCTAACACTGAAGCTTTCTTT. It yields the protein CASSIPTGANTEAFF.

The genes are TRBV7-2 and TRBJ1-4, with D possibly matching TRBD1 (5 bases). Trimming left V 6 bases short and J 4 bases short, with 15 bases between. CDR1 and CDR2 from the germline V gene are SGHTA and FQGNSA. This CDR3 has 15 residues. CDR3 in amino acids: CASSYSRTLNEKLFF. The DNA for the CDR3 is TGTGCCAGCAGTTATAGCAGGACACTTAATGAAAAACTGTTTTTT.

This clone was counted a single time. This rearrangement joins TRBV21-1 to TRBJ1-5; the D call in the table, TRBD1, was not verified against the DNA. TRBV21-1 represents a pseudogene. This CDR3 has 15 amino acids. The CDR3 nucleotides read TGTGCCAGCAGCGCGGGACAGGGGCATAATCAGCCCCAGCATTTT. Translation gives CASSAGQGHNQPQHF.

The V gene is TRBV27, the J gene TRBJ2-7; the match to TRBD2 covers 7 bases. V lost 4 bases to trimming and J lost 3 bases; unmatched junction nucleotides: 3. The length of the CDR3 is 13 residues. Germline V gene lookup returns CDR1 MNHEY and CDR2 SMNVEV (reference sequence). This CDR3 is CASSYASGYEQYF. The CDR3 coding sequence is TGTGCCAGCAGTTACGCTAGCGGCTACGAGCAGTACTTC.

The chain is built from TRBV27 and TRBJ1-3; tentative D call: TRBD1 (5 bases). Between the trimmed V and J ends, which lost 6 bases and 0 bases, there was a span of 18 bases. The CDR3 runs to 17 residues. From germline, CDR1 is MNHEY and CDR2 SMNVEV (reference sequence). CDR3: CASSLKGTRSSGNTIYF. In DNA, the CDR3 is TGTGCCAGCAGCCTAAAGGGGACCAGAAGCTCTGGAAACACCATATATTTT.

V usage is TRBV5-1 and J usage is TRBJ2-2; possibly TRBD1 for D (6 bases). The CDR3 extends over 14 amino acids. Trimming removed 4 bases from V and 4 bases from J, with 11 bases in between. The germline V gene encodes CDR1 SGHRS and CDR2 YFSETQ. The CDR3 protein is CASSPTGGTGELFF. For the CDR3, the DNA is TGCGCCAGCAGCCCGACAGGCGGCACCGGGGAGCTGTTTTTT.

This sequence joins TRBV2 and TRBJ1-1; tentatively, D is TRBD1 (5 bases). The CDR3 sequence is 14 residues long. Between the trimmed V and J ends, which lost 6 bases and 2 bases, there was a span of 13 bases. In germline, CDR1 is SNHLY, CDR2 FYNNEI. The CDR3 DNA sequence: TGTGCCAGCAGGTACATGGGGACTAACACTGAAGCTTTCTTT. Translation gives CASRYMGTNTEAFF.

The rearrangement joins TRBV25-1 to TRBJ2-2, with TRBD1 matching over 7 bases. J gave up 6 bases and V 8 bases, and 12 bases lay outside the gene matches. Germline V gene sequence: CDR1 MGHDK, CDR2 SYGVNS. The CDR3 spans 15 residues. This chain's CDR3 is CASGSRGWLAGELFF. Written as DNA, the CDR3 is TGTGCCAGCGGTTCCAGGGGGTGGCTAGCCGGGGAGCTGTTTTTT.

The V and J genes are TRBV4-2 and TRBJ2-7; D uncertain. Germline CDR1 is LGHNA and CDR2 is YNFKEQ. There are 14 residues in the CDR3. Trimming shortened V by 3 bases and J by 2 bases, and 11 bases separated the two germline ends. The CDR3 sequence: CASSQASATYEQYF. DNA for the CDR3: TGTGCCAGCAGCCAGGCCTCAGCGACCTACGAGCAGTACTTC.

CDR3 coding DNA: TGTGCCAGCAGCACCGGACGGACGTACGAGCAGTACTTC. It specifies CASSTGRTYEQYF. The V and J genes are TRBV7-9 and TRBJ2-7, with D unclear. Germline V gives CDR1 SEHNR, CDR2 FQNEAQ (reference sequence). The CDR3 is 13 residues long. V lost 5 bases, J lost 4 bases, and 12 bases lay in between.

The CDR3 DNA follows: TGTGCCAGCAGCGTAGTGTCGGCCCCCTACAATGAGCAGTTCTTC. It specifies CASSVVSAPYNEQFF. The chain employs TRBV9 and TRBJ2-1; no definite D call. Germline V gene data show CDR1 as SGDLS and CDR2 as YYNGEE. The ends were cut back, 0 bases at V and 2 bases at J, with 9 bases in the middle. CDR3 length equals 15 residues.

The chain couples TRBV6-1 to TRBJ2-3; D remains ambiguous. CDR1 and CDR2 from the germline V gene are MNHNS and SASEGT. The ends were cut back, 5 bases at V and 0 bases at J, with 12 bases in the middle. This CDR3 contains 15 residues. The CDR3 is CASSPSSPSTDTQYF. Here the CDR3 DNA reads TGTGCCAGCAGTCCGTCTTCTCCCAGCACAGATACGCAGTATTTT.

This rearrangement joins TRBV10-3 to TRBJ2-1, with unresolved D. Germline-derived CDR1 and CDR2 are ENHRY and SYGVKD. V lost 8 bases, J lost 2 bases, and 10 bases lay in between. The CDR3 contains 13 residues. The CDR3 loop reads CAIGRLTYNEQFF. The DNA of the CDR3 is TGTGCCATCGGTAGACTTACCTACAATGAGCAGTTCTTC.

V and J are TRBV27 and TRBJ1-2; D gene ambiguous. V was clipped by 6 bases and J by 0 bases, with 8 bases between them. The CDR3 has 13 residues. In germline, CDR1 is MNHEY, CDR2 SMNVEV (reference sequence). The DNA of the CDR3 is TGTGCCAGCAGGCTATACGCTAACTATGGCTACACCTTC. Its translation: CASRLYANYGYTF.

The chain is built from TRBV5-1 and TRBJ1-1, with D possibly matching TRBD1 (5 bases). Per germline, CDR1 SGHRS and CDR2 YFSETQ. V was pared by 0 bases and J by 5 bases, with 14 bases between. The length of the CDR3 is 15 residues. CDR3 bases: TGCGCCAGCAGCTTGGAAGGGGTCGGGTTGACTGAAGCTTTCTTT. It encodes CASSLEGVGLTEAFF.

CDR3 DNA: TGCGCCAGCAGTCCAGGGGGGGTGAACACTGAAGCTTTCTTT. Its protein is CASSPGGVNTEAFF. The chain couples TRBV5-1 to TRBJ1-1; 7 bases are a match to TRBD1. CDR1 and CDR2 from the germline V gene are SGHRS and YFSETQ. There are 14 residues in the CDR3. Trimming removed 5 bases from V and 0 bases from J; junction bases left unmatched: 4. Variable domain in full (rest from reference TRBV5-1 and TRBJ1-1): KAGVTQTPRYLIKTRGQQVTLSCSPISGHRSVSWYQQTPGQGLQFLFEYFSETQRNKGNFPGRFSGRQFSNSRSEMNVSTLELGDSALYLCASSPGGVNTEAFFGQGTRLTVV.

The J gene is TRBJ1-4, the V gene TRBV19, with D possibly matching TRBD1 (6 bases). The CDR3 has 14 amino acids. Germline lookup yields CDR1 LNHDA and CDR2 SQIVND (reference sequence). The V and J ends lost 7 bases and 6 bases respectively, with 15 bases between them. The CDR3 bases are TGTGCCAGTACGGGTGGGGGCGTGTATGAAAAACTGTTTTTT. Protein: CASTGGGVYEKLFF.

CDR3 sequence (DNA): TGTGCCAGCAGTGTCCCTCTCGGAGGTCTCGGCGAGCAGTACTTC. It is translated as CASSVPLGGLGEQYF. The V gene is TRBV6-1, the J gene TRBJ2-7; D possibly corresponds to TRBD2 (5 bases). This CDR3 is 15 amino acids long. The V gene's germline CDR1 is MNHNS and CDR2 SASEGT. The V end lost 4 bases, the J end lost 6 bases, and 19 bases lay between the germline ends.

The V call is TRBV4-1, the J call TRBJ2-3; TRBD1 matches at 9 bases. The junction had 15 bases not matched to a gene; V was cut back by 2 bases and J by 0 bases. This CDR3 spans 20 amino acids. Germline V gene data show CDR1 as MGHRA and CDR2 as YSYEKL. CDR3 region: CASSQRLGTGTLSSTDTQYF. As DNA, the CDR3 is TGCGCCAGCAGCCAACGATTAGGGACAGGGACACTCTCTAGCACAGATACGCAGTATTTT.

The chain links TRBV7-2 to TRBJ1-5, with no clear D. The V gene's germline CDR1 is SGHTA and CDR2 FQGNSA. Trimming pared 5 bases from V and 7 bases from J, leaving 15 bases between. The CDR3 totals 14 residues. The CDR3 loop reads CASSPAGFAQPQHF. CDR3 coding DNA: TGTGCCAGCAGCCCCGCCGGATTCGCCCAGCCCCAGCATTTT.

This chain links TRBV30 with TRBJ1-2; unclear D gene. This CDR3 is 13 amino acids long. Looked up from germline, CDR1 is GTSNPN and CDR2 is SVGIG (reference sequence). Trimming stripped 0 bases from V and 7 bases from J, with 12 bases between. The CDR3 DNA reads TGTGCCTGGAGTGTAGCGATCGGAGGTGGCTACACCTTC. Translated: CAWSVAIGGGYTF.

V is TRBV10-3 and J is TRBJ2-1; 8 bases match TRBD2. V shed 10 bases and J 9 bases; nucleotides not matched to a gene: 11. The length of the CDR3 is 13 residues. The germline gives CDR1 ENHRY, CDR2 SYGVKD. The CDR3: CATAERESGEQFF. In DNA form, the CDR3 reads TGTGCCACCGCGGAGCGGGAGTCAGGTGAGCAGTTCTTC.

J is TRBJ2-3 and V is TRBV6-1; a weak D match, TRBD2 (6 bases). The CDR3 loop spans 15 amino acids. Trimming pared 1 base from V and 6 bases from J, leaving 14 bases between. Germline loops: CDR1 MNHNS, CDR2 SASEGT. CDR3 sequence reads: CASSEEGSGRDTQYF. Written as DNA, the CDR3 is TGTGCCAGCAGTGAAGAGGGTAGCGGACGGGATACGCAGTATTTT.

The V and J genes are TRBV5-4 and TRBJ2-1; D possibly matches TRBD1 or TRBD2 (6 bases each). Trimming left V 0 bases short and J 6 bases short, with 10 bases between. The germline CDR1 and CDR2 sequences are SGHNT and YYREEE (reference sequence). The CDR3 is 14 residues long. The CDR3 DNA is TGTGCCAGCAGCTTGGTCGGAGGGGGCAATGAGCAGTTCTTC. It is translated as CASSLVGGGNEQFF.

The gene calls are TRBV29-1 and TRBJ2-1, with 12 bases matching TRBD2. The CDR3 totals 13 residues. V gave up 3 bases and J gave up 8 bases; unmatched junction bases: 2. Germline CDR1 reads SQVTM; CDR2 reads ANQGSEA. The CDR3 sequence: CSVETSGSDEQFF. The CDR3 nucleotides read TGCAGCGTTGAGACTAGCGGGAGCGATGAGCAGTTCTTC.